The 16 T cell receptor beta chains below were found in one sample sequenced in a study of blood T cell repertoires in COVID-19. Only in-frame clones appear in the TCRdb table, and some are missing; sequencing was by immunoSEQ multiplex PCR. The table lists 220,000 or so clones, about 79% of them singletons, with 1.3% in the top ten. Sequenced material: PBMCs or T cells enriched from blood (not recorded which). These receptors were obtained from a woman aged 40 to 50 with acute COVID-19.

This clone was observed once. V is TRBV5-4 and J is TRBJ2-7; D gene unclear. This CDR3 spans 12 amino acids. The V end was cut by 3 bases, the J end by 0 bases, with 4 bases between. Germline CDR1 is SGHNT and CDR2 is YYREEE (reference sequence). CDR3: CASSSLSYEQYF. The CDR3 DNA reads as TGTGCCAGCAGCTCCCTCTCCTACGAGCAGTACTTC.

This chain links TRBV10-2 with TRBJ1-1, with TRBD1 as a possible D gene (5 bases). Germline V lookup: CDR1 WSHSY, CDR2 SAAADI. The CDR3 has 14 residues. V shed 3 bases and J shed 0 bases, with 8 bases lying between them. CDR3 sequence: CASSEVRVNTEAFF. The CDR3 nucleotides read TGCGCCAGCAGTGAAGTCAGGGTGAACACTGAAGCTTTCTTT.

The chain couples TRBV18 to TRBJ2-2; the match to TRBD1 covers 7 bases. This CDR3 is built from 14 residues. Per germline, CDR1 KGHSH and CDR2 LQKENI. The V gene end was trimmed by 8 bases and the J gene end by 1 base; junction bases not matched to a gene: 4. The CDR3 spells CASADRQNTGELFF. CDR3 nucleotide sequence: TGTGCCAGCGCGGACAGGCAGAACACCGGGGAGCTGTTTTTT.

The chain links TRBV5-1 to TRBJ1-3, with TRBD1 identical over 9 bases. The CDR3 runs to 15 residues. Germline V CDR1 and CDR2: SGHRS, YFSETQ. The J segment lost 5 bases and the V segment lost 4 bases, leaving 7 bases of the junction unmatched. CDR3 DNA: TGCGCCAGCAGCGTCGGGACAGGGTCTCGAAACACCATATATTTT. As protein: CASSVGTGSRNTIYF.

The V and J genes are TRBV11-2 and TRBJ1-1; TRBD1 agrees at 7 bases. After removal of 5 bases from V and 1 base from J, the junction contained 13 bases not matched to a gene. The CDR3 runs to 17 residues. CDR1 and CDR2 (germline): SGHAT, FQNNGV. CDR3 DNA sequence: TGTGCCAGCAGCCTAACAGCAGGGGGGACATGGAACACTGAAGCTTTCTTT. As protein: CASSLTAGGTWNTEAFF.

The rearrangement joins TRBV13 to TRBJ2-7, with TRBD1 as a possible D gene (7 bases). Trimming shortened V by 4 bases and J by 3 bases, and 10 bases separated the two germline ends. Germline V gives CDR1 PRHDT, CDR2 FYEKMQ (reference sequence). The CDR3 has 13 amino acids. CDR3 residues: CASSSGGSYEQYF. The CDR3 nucleotides are TGTGCCAGCAGCTCAGGGGGGAGCTACGAGCAGTACTTC.

DNA for the CDR3: TGTGCCAGCAGTTTAGCCCCGTCTAGCGGGAGCTCCTACAATGAGCAGTTCTTC. It encodes CASSLAPSSGSSYNEQFF. The chain uses TRBV27 and TRBJ2-1, with 10 nucleotides matching TRBD2. Trimming cost V 2 bases and J 0 bases; bases outside gene matches: 7. This CDR3 spans 18 amino acids. The germline V gene encodes CDR1 MNHEY and CDR2 SMNVEV (reference sequence).

The chain couples TRBV10-2 to TRBJ1-6; unclear D gene. The V gene lost 8 bases and the J gene lost 14 bases, with 16 bases spanning the gap. In germline, CDR1 is WSHSY, CDR2 SAAADI. This CDR3 contains 12 residues. For the CDR3, the DNA is TGCGCCAGCGGTATGGGCCAGTCGGCCCTCCACTTT. Translated: CASGMGQSALHF.

V usage is TRBV6-1 and J usage is TRBJ1-2, with a possible D match to TRBD1 (5 bases). This CDR3 has 13 amino acids. V was trimmed by 1 base and J by 8 bases, leaving 11 bases between them. CDR1 MNHNS and CDR2 SASEGT come from the germline V gene. The CDR3 DNA is TGTGCCAGCAGTGAAGAGCCAGGGCAAGGCTACACCTTC. Its protein is CASSEEPGQGYTF.

The chain employs TRBV7-9 and TRBJ1-1; the D gene is possibly TRBD1 (5 bases). The V end was cut by 3 bases, the J end by 4 bases, with 18 bases between. Germline V CDR1 and CDR2: SEHNR, FQNEAQ (reference sequence). The length of the CDR3 is 16 residues. The CDR3 here is CASSFSPGTPTTEAFF. CDR3 sequence (DNA): TGTGCCAGCAGCTTTAGTCCCGGGACTCCAACCACTGAAGCTTTCTTT.

This chain links TRBV10-3 with TRBJ1-2, with D uncertain. CDR3 size: 14 residues. V shed 0 bases and J shed 4 bases, with 9 bases lying between them. Looked up from germline, CDR1 is ENHRY and CDR2 is SYGVKD. Here the CDR3 reads CAISESEAAYGYTF. The CDR3 DNA is TGTGCCATCAGTGAGTCCGAGGCTGCCTATGGCTACACCTTC.

The chain has TRBV5-1 and TRBJ1-5; TRBD1 matches at 7 bases. The CDR3 is 16 amino acids. J was trimmed by 4 bases and V by 0 bases; bases with no gene match: 7. Per the germline V gene, CDR1 is SGHRS and CDR2 is YFSETQ. CDR3 amino acids: CASSLGQGEGNQPQHF. Here the CDR3 DNA reads TGCGCCAGCAGCTTGGGCCAGGGGGAAGGAAATCAGCCCCAGCATTTT.

The chain uses TRBV11-3 and TRBJ2-5; 10 bases agree with TRBD2. CDR1 and CDR2 from the germline V gene are SGHNT and YENEEA. This CDR3 comprises 16 residues. V was pared by 1 base and J by 1 base, with 3 bases of the junction left unmatched. The CDR3 nucleotides are TGTGCCAGCAGCTTAGGCCGACTAGCGGGCCAAGAGACCCAGTACTTC. As protein: CASSLGRLAGQETQYF.

The V and J genes are TRBV29-1 and TRBJ2-5; a possible D gene is TRBD1 (5 bases). CDR3 length: 12 residues. The V gene lost 7 bases and the J gene lost 4 bases, with 13 bases spanning the gap. In germline, CDR1 is SQVTM, CDR2 ANQGSEA. The DNA for the CDR3 is TGCAGCGGCGCCAGGGTCGGAGAGACCCAGTACTTC. Translating it yields CSGARVGETQYF.

The V and J genes are TRBV24-1 and TRBJ1-1; TRBD1 agrees at 9 bases. Germline V gene sequence: CDR1 KGHDR, CDR2 SFDVKD. The CDR3 sequence is 17 residues long. The ends lost 3 bases at V and 11 bases at J; junction bases unmatched: 18. CDR3 nucleotide sequence: TGTGCCACCAGTGATATTCCCGGGACAGGGAACCCCCAAGGGGCTTTCTTT. Residues: CATSDIPGTGNPQGAFF.

The chain links TRBV6-5 to TRBJ1-2; maybe TRBD1 (5 bases). The germline V gene encodes CDR1 MNHEY and CDR2 SVGAGI. Trimming left V 5 bases short and J 8 bases short, with 15 bases between. The CDR3 is 13 amino acids. CDR3 sequence (DNA): TGTGCCAGCAGTCGGCAGCAGGGCCCGGGCTACACCTTC. Translating it yields CASSRQQGPGYTF.